This TCR beta chain was recovered during a study of shared clonotypes between healthy human individuals. Overall study context: Three plates each covered CD4 naive and memory; CD8 naive two, CD8 memory one.

To note about this clone: Its antigen is as yet unknown.

The assay was immunoSEQ multiplex PCR, and TCRdb's table has in-frame clones only and misses some. The data show 2.3 million or so clones, about 92% seen once. The study's findings and limits: Across subsets, estimated richness was generally greater for naive than for memory populations.

CDR1 and CDR2 (germline): MGHRA, YSYEKL. The CDR3 extends over 14 amino acids. With 3 bases clipped from V and 8 bases from J, the junction kept 5 bases outside the gene matches. The V and J genes are TRBV4-1 and TRBJ2-1; 9 nucleotides match TRBD1. The receptor was derived from a man aged 18 to 30 in good health. Some clones in this sample may be carry-over from other donors' samples. Sequenced input: naive CD4+ T cells from PBMCs. As to subset: CD45RA+ positively selected. The CDR3 protein is CASSQRTGVDEQFF. The CDR3 region has the DNA TGCGCCAGCAGCCAGAGGACAGGGGTCGATGAGCAGTTCTTC.